This T cell receptor beta chain was identified in a study of T cells in Graves' hyperthyroidism and ophthalmopathy. General observations from the study: Through a model of 13 V-J features, ophthalmopathy was separated from stable hyperthyroidism. Expanded thyroid clonotypes (above 0.001) were mostly also found in blood.

Comments on this clonotype: Its antigen is still unknown.

TCR beta CDR3 sequences were amplified from RNA transcripts. With the HTBI primer set, the TCR CDR3 went through a first round of RT-PCR. TCRdb independently ran MiXCR on the multiplex PCR reads; one entry per CDR3 protein. The sample records approximately 610,000 distinct CDR3 sequences, approximately 16% being singletons. Clinical symptoms, serum thyroxine and TRAb, thyroid ultrasound and orbital computed tomography were used for the diagnoses. Material for sequencing was blood. This TCR was sampled from a woman younger than 35 with Graves' hyperthyroidism.

The CDR3 nucleotides read TGTGCCAGCAGTCCACAGGGTAGAGGCGAGCAGTACTTC. Translation gives CASSPQGRGEQYF. The chain uses TRBV27 and TRBJ2-7; possible D gene TRBD1, 6 bases. V gave up 5 bases and J gave up 6 bases, with 14 bases separating them. Germline V gene data show CDR1 as MNHEY and CDR2 as SMNVEV (reference sequence). CDR3 length: 13 residues.